The 27 T cell receptor beta chains given below trace back to one sample, sequenced in a study of blood T cells in healthy people across ages. For the second PCR, which ran for about 6 to 11 cycles, a sample-barcoded 5' primer and a J-beta primer mix were used. TCRdb re-called the 5' RACE reads through MiXCR, storing one row per CDR3 protein. The sample includes around 800,000 distinct CDR3 sequences, around a quarter of them seen just once. The sample also formed part of further work on T cells of mothers and their children.

The source material was blood. These receptors came from a boy between 10 and 17 years old in good health.

This chain connects TRBV29-1 to TRBJ2-7; no firm D call. The CDR3 covers 12 residues. Trimming pared 5 bases from V and 0 bases from J, leaving 8 bases between. Germline V gene data show CDR1 as SQVTM and CDR2 as ANQGSEA. Here the CDR3 DNA reads TGCAGCGTTTCCTCGGACTCCTACGAGCAGTACTTC. Residues: CSVSSDSYEQYF.

The chain joins TRBV5-1 to TRBJ2-7, with D possibly TRBD1 on 5 matching bases. Germline loops: CDR1 SGHRS, CDR2 YFSETQ. This CDR3 spans 15 amino acids. Trimming removed 0 bases from V and 2 bases from J, with 12 bases in between. CDR3: CASSLEGRATYEQYF. The CDR3 DNA reads TGCGCCAGCAGCTTGGAGGGCAGGGCGACCTACGAGCAGTACTTC.

This clonotype was counted between two and nine times. V gene TRBV20-1 combines with J gene TRBJ2-2; D may be TRBD2 (6 bases). In germline, CDR1 is DFQATT, CDR2 SNEGSKA (reference sequence). Between the trimmed V and J ends, which lost 3 bases and 1 base, there was a span of 15 bases. The CDR3 consists of 16 residues. The CDR3 region is CSARDLGRGNTGELFF. CDR3 bases: TGCAGTGCTAGGGACCTTGGGCGGGGGAACACCGGGGAGCTGTTTTTT.

This clonotype came up a few times. The chain couples TRBV9 to TRBJ1-5, with unresolved D. CDR1 SGDLS and CDR2 YYNGEE come from the germline V gene. Between the trimmed V and J ends, which lost 9 bases and 2 bases, there was a span of 21 bases. The CDR3 totals 16 residues. The CDR3 protein is CANPRGPNQCNQPQHF. The CDR3 DNA reads TGTGCCAACCCGCGTGGGCCCAACCAGTGCAATCAGCCCCAGCATTTT.

V gene TRBV27 combines with J gene TRBJ2-5; 7 nucleotides align to TRBD1. The germline gives CDR1 MNHEY, CDR2 SMNVEV (reference sequence). This CDR3 region has 11 residues. J lost 5 bases, V lost 8 bases, and 2 bases had no gene match. The DNA for the CDR3 is TGTGCCAGCCACAGGGGCGAGACCCAGTACTTC. Protein product: CASHRGETQYF.

This clonotype has a handful of counts. J is TRBJ1-5 and V is TRBV6-5, with D possibly TRBD1 on 5 matching bases. The CDR3 length is 18 residues. Germline V lookup: CDR1 MNHEY, CDR2 SVGAGI. V was trimmed by 0 bases and J by 0 bases, leaving 15 bases between them. The CDR3 loop reads CASSYSWQGRYSNQPQHF. The DNA of the CDR3 is TGTGCCAGCAGTTACTCGTGGCAGGGCAGATATAGCAATCAGCCCCAGCATTTT.

The CDR3 region has the DNA TGCGCCAGCAGCTCTGGACAGGATTCCAATGAGCAGTTCTTC. This gives the protein CASSSGQDSNEQFF. The gene calls are TRBV5-1 and TRBJ2-1; the match to TRBD1 covers 7 bases. The CDR3 is made up of 14 amino acids. CDR1 and CDR2 (germline): SGHRS, YFSETQ. The trim removed 3 bases at V and 6 bases at J, leaving 6 bases unmatched.

The gene calls are TRBV2 and TRBJ2-7; 7 bases align to TRBD2. This CDR3 comprises 14 residues. Germline assignment: CDR1 SNHLY and CDR2 FYNNEI. V lost 10 bases and J lost 6; bases outside the gene matches: 15. CDR3 sequence (DNA): TGTGCCACGAACTTGGGGGAGGGAACCCCCGAGCAGTACTTC. Encoded protein: CATNLGEGTPEQYF.

The chain couples TRBV9 to TRBJ2-5; D possibly corresponds to TRBD1 (5 bases). V was shortened by 0 bases and J by 3 bases, with 9 bases between the two germline ends. Germline lookup yields CDR1 SGDLS and CDR2 YYNGEE. This CDR3 region has 14 residues. In nucleotides, the CDR3 is TGTGCCAGCAGCGTAGAGACAGACAAAGAGACCCAGTACTTC. It encodes CASSVETDKETQYF.

The chain has TRBV20-1 and TRBJ2-4, with D possibly called TRBD1 or TRBD2 (5 bases each). The CDR3 extends over 17 amino acids. Germline assignment: CDR1 DFQATT and CDR2 SNEGSKA (reference sequence). Trimming stripped 7 bases from V and 0 bases from J, with 22 bases between. The CDR3 bases are TGCAGTGTGGCTGCCCCATCCGGGACCGTAGCCAAAAACATTCAGTACTTC. Translated, it gives CSVAAPSGTVAKNIQYF.

This chain links TRBV20-1 with TRBJ2-5; TRBD1 agrees at 7 bases. The DNA matches TRBJ2-1 better at its end, which makes the J call doubtful. There are 11 residues in the CDR3. The V gene's germline CDR1 is DFQATT and CDR2 SNEGSKA (reference sequence). The CDR3: CSASDRVSQFF. CDR3 sequence (DNA): TGCAGTGCTAGCGACAGGGTGTCGCAGTTCTTC.

This sequence joins TRBV3-1 and TRBJ2-5; D is possibly TRBD1 (6 bases). Germline V gene sequence: CDR1 LGHDT, CDR2 YNNKEL (reference sequence). The CDR3 is made up of 15 amino acids. Trimming left V 1 base short and J 2 bases short, with 11 bases between. The CDR3 protein is CASSQVWTEQETQYF. The CDR3 nucleotides are TGTGCCAGCAGCCAAGTGTGGACAGAACAAGAGACCCAGTACTTC.

The chain has TRBV2 and TRBJ2-5; D is unresolved. Germline loops: CDR1 SNHLY, CDR2 FYNNEI. The CDR3 covers 11 residues. Trimming pared 4 bases from V and 7 bases from J, leaving 7 bases between. DNA of the CDR3: TGTGCCAGCAGTGTGGAAGGGACCCAGTACTTC. Amino acids: CASSVEGTQYF.

The chain recombines TRBV5-4 with TRBJ2-3, with D unresolved. The germline V and J ends were trimmed by 5 bases and 1 base, with 14 bases remaining between them. The CDR3 extends over 15 amino acids. CDR1 is SGHNT, CDR2 YYREEE, per germline (reference sequence). CDR3 loop: CASSSKISRTDTQYF. The CDR3 DNA reads as TGTGCCAGCAGTTCCAAAATAAGTCGCACAGATACGCAGTATTTT.

Notes on this clonotype: Likely a read error: the CDR3 ends without its conserved phenylalanine or tryptophan. The V gene is TRBV5-1, the J gene TRBJ1-3, with 10 bases aligning to TRBD1. V trimming: 4 bases; J trimming: 3 bases; junction bases outside the gene matches: 7. Germline V gene data show CDR1 as SGHRS and CDR2 as YFSETQ. There are 16 residues in the CDR3. The CDR3 protein is CASSPGQGLGGNTIYL. The CDR3 DNA sequence: TGCGCCAGCAGCCCGGGACAGGGGCTAGGTGGAAACACCATATATCTT.

This chain joins TRBV18 and TRBJ2-2, with 7 bases identical to TRBD1. CDR1 and CDR2 from the germline V gene are KGHSH and LQKENI. The V gene end was trimmed by 1 base and the J gene end by 0 bases; junction bases not matched to a gene: 2. This CDR3 is 16 amino acids long. CDR3 nucleotides: TGTGCCAGCTCACCACAGCAGGGGGCGAACACCGGGGAGCTGTTTTTT. Translating gives CASSPQQGANTGELFF.

The rearrangement links TRBV7-6 to TRBJ1-6; unclear D gene. Germline CDR1 reads SGHVS; CDR2 reads FNYEAQ. The CDR3 runs 13 residues. Trimming stripped 2 bases from V and 10 bases from J, with 9 bases between. Here the CDR3 reads CASSLLAGSPLHF. CDR3 sequence (DNA): TGTGCCAGCAGCTTACTCGCAGGCTCACCCCTCCACTTT.

Written as DNA, the CDR3 is TGTGCCAGCAGCTTAGGATACGGGGGGGCCTTCGAGCAGTACTTC. It encodes CASSLGYGGAFEQYF. V gene TRBV7-2 combines with J gene TRBJ2-5; 8 nucleotides line up with TRBD2. The J call may be incorrect, as the DNA end agrees better with TRBJ2-7. CDR1 is SGHTA and CDR2 is FQGNSA in the germline V gene. This CDR3 contains 15 residues.

This clonotype was seen a handful of times. The V call is TRBV7-9, the J call TRBJ2-5, with D possibly called TRBD1 or TRBD2 (5 bases each). Trimming stripped 2 bases from V and 10 bases from J, with 11 bases between. The CDR3 is 12 amino acids. CDR1 is SEHNR, CDR2 FQNEAQ, per germline (reference sequence). DNA of the CDR3: TGTGCCAGCAGCTTAACGGGACCGTACCAGTACTTC. Its protein is CASSLTGPYQYF.

This clonotype was picked up a small number of times. The rearrangement uses TRBV27 and TRBJ2-6, with 12 nucleotides matching TRBD1. The CDR3 has 20 residues. Germline trimming cut 6 bases from V and 3 bases from J; bases unmatched to any gene: 15. Germline CDR1 MNHEY, CDR2 SMNVEV (reference sequence). CDR3 in amino acids: CASSPYHPGQGAYGANVLTF. The CDR3 DNA reads as TGTGCCAGCAGCCCCTACCATCCGGGACAGGGGGCGTATGGGGCCAACGTCCTGACTTTC.

V is TRBV12-3 or TRBV12-4 and J is TRBJ1-1; 8 positions agree with TRBD1. V lost 6 bases and J lost 6; bases outside the gene matches: 6. The CDR3 is 13 amino acids. The CDR3 DNA reads as TGTGCCAGCAGGGGGACAGGACAGCCTGAAGCTTTCTTT. Protein sequence: CASRGTGQPEAFF.

V and J are TRBV12-3 or TRBV12-4 and TRBJ2-6; 7 bases are shared with TRBD1. V lost 2 bases to trimming and J lost 0 bases; unmatched junction nucleotides: 10. The CDR3 has 19 residues. The CDR3 DNA follows: TGTGCCAGCAGTTTACGTTACCGGGACAGCGCCTCTGGGGCCAACGTCCTGACTTTC. This sequence encodes CASSLRYRDSASGANVLTF.

The rearrangement uses TRBV2 and TRBJ2-5; 9 bases are shared with TRBD1. The end of the DNA aligns better with TRBJ2-7, so the J call may be wrong. Looked up from germline, CDR1 is SNHLY and CDR2 is FYNNEI. CDR3 length equals 13 residues. DNA of the CDR3: TGTGCCGGTACAGGGGGCGATATCCACGAGCAGTACTTC. Its protein product is CAGTGGDIHEQYF.

The V call is TRBV12-3 or TRBV12-4, the J call TRBJ1-5; 7 nucleotides line up with TRBD1. With 6 bases clipped from V and 4 bases from J, the junction kept 6 bases outside the gene matches. The CDR3 contains 14 residues. Here the CDR3 DNA reads TGTGCCAGCAGGGCCCGCAGGGGGAATCAGCCCCAGCATTTT. Translating gives CASRARRGNQPQHF.

This clonotype has just a few counts. The rearrangement uses TRBV10-3 and TRBJ2-1; TRBD2 is a possible D gene (5 bases). The V gene's germline CDR1 is ENHRY and CDR2 SYGVKD. The CDR3 has 12 residues. V dropped 8 bases and J dropped 7 bases, with 12 bases sitting between them. The CDR3 loop reads CAIETGGNEQFF. The CDR3, as DNA: TGTGCCATCGAAACTGGAGGTAATGAGCAGTTCTTC.

DNA of the CDR3: TGTGCCAGCAGTTTAGCCGAATTAGCGGAGGCCAAAAACATTCAGTACTTC. Amino acids: CASSLAELAEAKNIQYF. The chain is built from TRBV12-3 or TRBV12-4 and TRBJ2-4, with D tentatively TRBD2 (6 bases). The CDR3 totals 17 residues. Between the trimmed V and J ends, which lost 0 bases and 1 base, there was a span of 13 bases.

In this sample, this clonotype turned up once. The chain uses TRBV5-1 and TRBJ2-3, with TRBD2 identical over 8 bases. This CDR3 is 15 amino acids long. Looked up from germline, CDR1 is SGHRS and CDR2 is YFSETQ. With V trimmed by 3 bases and J by 2 bases, 5 bases remained unmatched. The CDR3 DNA reads as TGCGCCAGCAGCTCGCGGGGGGCCCCCACAGATACGCAGTATTTT. Translated, it gives CASSSRGAPTDTQYF.